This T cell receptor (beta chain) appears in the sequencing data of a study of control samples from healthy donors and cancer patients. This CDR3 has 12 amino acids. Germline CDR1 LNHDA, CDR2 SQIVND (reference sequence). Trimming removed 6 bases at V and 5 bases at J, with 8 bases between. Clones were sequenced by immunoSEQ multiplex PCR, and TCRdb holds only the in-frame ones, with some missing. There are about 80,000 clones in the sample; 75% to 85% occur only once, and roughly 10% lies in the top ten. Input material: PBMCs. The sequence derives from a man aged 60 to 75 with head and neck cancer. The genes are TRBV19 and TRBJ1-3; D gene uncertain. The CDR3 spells CASRDGRNTIYF. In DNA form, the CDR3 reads TGTGCCAGTAGAGACGGGAGAAACACCATATATTTT.